This T cell receptor beta chain emerged from a study of cytomegalovirus exposure and HLA in healthy donors. As for the study in general: Among 150 million to 200 million T cells, an earlier analysis found 117 million unique TCR beta sequences. Findings and caveats of the study: Reportedly, a later analysis found an Asian-associated ancestry cluster had fewer N-insertions than the roughly 700-donor mean.

A word on this clone: Its cognate antigen is unknown.

Per the germline V gene, CDR1 is SGHAT and CDR2 is FQNNGV. There are 14 residues in the CDR3. V gave up 3 bases and J gave up 5 bases; unmatched junction bases: 5. With 60 Vbeta and 13 Jbeta primers, the PCR was carried out. Method: immunoSEQ multiplex PCR; TCRdb's copy keeps in-frame clones and lacks some. The sample totals 70,000 to 100,000 clones; its top ten clones hold about 5.9%. The genes are TRBV11-2 and TRBJ2-5, with TRBD2 identical over 8 bases. This receptor was obtained from a girl aged 5-17 years in good health and CMV-seropositive. The sample was PBMCs. In DNA form, the CDR3 reads TGTGCCAGCAGCTTCCGACTAGCGAGTGAGACCCAGTACTTC. Protein product: CASSFRLASETQYF.